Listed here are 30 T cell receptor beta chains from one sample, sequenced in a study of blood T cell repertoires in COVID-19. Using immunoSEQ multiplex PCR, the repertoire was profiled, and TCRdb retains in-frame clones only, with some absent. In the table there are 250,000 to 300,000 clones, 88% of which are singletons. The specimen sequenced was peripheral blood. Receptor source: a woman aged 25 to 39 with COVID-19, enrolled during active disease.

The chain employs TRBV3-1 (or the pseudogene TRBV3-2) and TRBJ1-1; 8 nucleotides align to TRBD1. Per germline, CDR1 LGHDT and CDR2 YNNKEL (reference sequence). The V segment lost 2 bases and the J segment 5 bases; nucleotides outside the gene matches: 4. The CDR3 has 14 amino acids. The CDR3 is CASSQQGARTEAFF. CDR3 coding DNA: TGTGCCAGCAGCCAACAGGGGGCGCGGACTGAAGCTTTCTTT.

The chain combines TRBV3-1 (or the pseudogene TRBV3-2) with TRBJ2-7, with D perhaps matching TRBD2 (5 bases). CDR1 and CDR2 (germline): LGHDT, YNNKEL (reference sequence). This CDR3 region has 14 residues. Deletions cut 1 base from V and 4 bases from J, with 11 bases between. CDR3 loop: CASSQVAGGYEQYF. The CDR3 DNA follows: TGTGCCAGCAGCCAAGTTGCGGGTGGGTACGAGCAGTACTTC.

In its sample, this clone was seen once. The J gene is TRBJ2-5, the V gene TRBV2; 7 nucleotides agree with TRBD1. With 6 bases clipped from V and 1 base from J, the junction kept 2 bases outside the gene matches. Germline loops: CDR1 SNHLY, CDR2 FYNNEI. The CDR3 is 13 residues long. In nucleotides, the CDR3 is TGTGCCAGCAGGTACAGGGGCCAAGAGACCCAGTACTTC. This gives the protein CASRYRGQETQYF.

In DNA, the CDR3 is TGTGCCAGCAGGGAGCGGGAGGGTCACAATGAGCAGTTCTTC. Translated: CASREREGHNEQFF. This chain uses TRBV2 with TRBJ2-1, with TRBD2 matching 10 bases. This CDR3 is built from 14 residues. V dropped 6 bases and J dropped 5; count of bases not matched to a gene: 4. Germline V lookup: CDR1 SNHLY, CDR2 FYNNEI.

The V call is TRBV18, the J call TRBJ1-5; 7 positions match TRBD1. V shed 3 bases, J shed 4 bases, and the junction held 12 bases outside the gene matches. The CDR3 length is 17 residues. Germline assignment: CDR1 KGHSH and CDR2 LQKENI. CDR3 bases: TGTGCCAGCTCACCTTTAGGGACTTTGACAGGGAATCAGCCCCAGCATTTT. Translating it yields CASSPLGTLTGNQPQHF.

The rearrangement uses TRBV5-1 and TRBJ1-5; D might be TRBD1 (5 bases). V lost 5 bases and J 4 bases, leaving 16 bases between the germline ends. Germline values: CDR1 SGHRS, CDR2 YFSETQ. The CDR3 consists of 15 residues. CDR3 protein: CASSLSPGSNQPQHF. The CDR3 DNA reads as TGCGCCAGCAGTTTGAGCCCAGGGTCAAATCAGCCCCAGCATTTT. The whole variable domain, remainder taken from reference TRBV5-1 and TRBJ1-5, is KAGVTQTPRYLIKTRGQQVTLSCSPISGHRSVSWYQQTPGQGLQFLFEYFSETQRNKGNFPGRFSGRQFSNSRSEMNVSTLELGDSALYLCASSLSPGSNQPQHFGDGTRLSIL.

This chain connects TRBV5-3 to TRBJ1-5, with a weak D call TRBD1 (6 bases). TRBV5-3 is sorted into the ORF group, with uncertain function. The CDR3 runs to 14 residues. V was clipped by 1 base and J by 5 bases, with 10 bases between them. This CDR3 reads CARSLSQGYQPQHF. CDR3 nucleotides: TGTGCCAGAAGCTTGTCCCAGGGGTATCAGCCCCAGCATTTT.

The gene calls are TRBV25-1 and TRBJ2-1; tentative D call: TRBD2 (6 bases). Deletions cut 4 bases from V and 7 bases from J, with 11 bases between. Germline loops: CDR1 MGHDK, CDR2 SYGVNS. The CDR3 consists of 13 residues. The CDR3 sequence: CASSGRLVNEQFF. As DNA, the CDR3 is TGTGCCAGCAGTGGACGACTAGTTAATGAGCAGTTCTTC.

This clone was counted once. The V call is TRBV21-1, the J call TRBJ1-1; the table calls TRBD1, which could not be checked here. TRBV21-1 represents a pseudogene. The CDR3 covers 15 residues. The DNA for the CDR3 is TGTGCCAGCAGCTCACGCGGGACAGCGAACACTGAAGCTTTCTTT. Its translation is CASSSRGTANTEAFF.

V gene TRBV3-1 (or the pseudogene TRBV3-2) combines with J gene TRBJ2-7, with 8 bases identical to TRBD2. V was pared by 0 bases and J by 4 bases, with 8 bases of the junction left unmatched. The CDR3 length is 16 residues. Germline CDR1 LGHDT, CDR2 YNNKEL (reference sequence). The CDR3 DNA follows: TGTGCCAGCAGCCAAGAAGCGGGTAGCGGGAAATACGAGCAGTACTTC. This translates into CASSQEAGSGKYEQYF.

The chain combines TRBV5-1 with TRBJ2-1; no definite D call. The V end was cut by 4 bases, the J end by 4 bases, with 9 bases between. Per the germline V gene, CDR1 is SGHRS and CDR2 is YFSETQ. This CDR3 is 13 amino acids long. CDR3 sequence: CASSRELYNEQFF. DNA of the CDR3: TGCGCCAGCAGCAGAGAACTGTACAATGAGCAGTTCTTC.

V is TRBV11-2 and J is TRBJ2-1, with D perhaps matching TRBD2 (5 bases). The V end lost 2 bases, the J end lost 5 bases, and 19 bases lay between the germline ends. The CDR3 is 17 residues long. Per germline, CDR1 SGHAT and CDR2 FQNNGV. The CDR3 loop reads CASSLPAGGVSNNEQFF. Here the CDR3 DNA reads TGTGCCAGCAGCTTACCAGCCGGAGGTGTATCGAACAATGAGCAGTTCTTC.

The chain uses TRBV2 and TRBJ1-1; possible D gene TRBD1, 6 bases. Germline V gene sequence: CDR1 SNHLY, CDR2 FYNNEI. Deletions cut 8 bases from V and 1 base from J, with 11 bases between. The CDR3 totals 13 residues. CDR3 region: CASRDTRNTEAFF. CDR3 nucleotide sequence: TGTGCCAGCCGGGACACTCGGAACACTGAAGCTTTCTTT.

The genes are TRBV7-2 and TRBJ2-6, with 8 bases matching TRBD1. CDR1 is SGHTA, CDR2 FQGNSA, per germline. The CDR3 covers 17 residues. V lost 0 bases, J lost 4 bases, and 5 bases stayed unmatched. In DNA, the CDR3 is TGTGCCAGCAGCTTAGCTGGACAGGGATCCGGGGCCAACGTCCTGACTTTC. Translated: CASSLAGQGSGANVLTF.

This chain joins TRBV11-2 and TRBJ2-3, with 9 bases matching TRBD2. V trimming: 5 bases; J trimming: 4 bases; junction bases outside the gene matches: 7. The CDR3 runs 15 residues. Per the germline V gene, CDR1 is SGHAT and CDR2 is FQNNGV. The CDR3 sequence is CASSISGSRADTQYF. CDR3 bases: TGTGCCAGCAGCATTAGCGGGAGTAGGGCAGATACGCAGTATTTT. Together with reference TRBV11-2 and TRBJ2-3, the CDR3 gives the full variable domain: EAGVAQSPRYKIIEKRQSVAFWCNPISGHATLYWYQQILGQGPKLLIQFQNNGVVDDSQLPKDRFSAERLKGVDSTLKIQPAKLEDSAVYLCASSISGSRADTQYFGPGTRLTVL.

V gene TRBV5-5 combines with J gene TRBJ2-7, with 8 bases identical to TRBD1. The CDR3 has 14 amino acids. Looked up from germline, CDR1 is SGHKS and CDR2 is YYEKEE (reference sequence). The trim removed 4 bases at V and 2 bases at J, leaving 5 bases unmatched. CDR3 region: CASSLIQGAYEQYF. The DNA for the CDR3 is TGTGCCAGCAGCCTAATACAGGGGGCCTACGAGCAGTACTTC.

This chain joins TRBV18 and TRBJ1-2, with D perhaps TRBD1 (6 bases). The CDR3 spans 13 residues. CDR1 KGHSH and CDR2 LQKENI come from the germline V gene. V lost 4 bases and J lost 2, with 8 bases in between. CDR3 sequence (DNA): TGTGCCAGCTCACTCGACAGGAACTATGGCTACACCTTC. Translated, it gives CASSLDRNYGYTF.

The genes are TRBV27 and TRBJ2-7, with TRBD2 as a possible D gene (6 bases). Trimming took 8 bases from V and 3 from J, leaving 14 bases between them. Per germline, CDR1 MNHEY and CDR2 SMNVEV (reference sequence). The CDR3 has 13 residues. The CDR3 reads CASGLRGDYEQYF. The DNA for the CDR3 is TGTGCCAGCGGCCTCCGCGGGGACTACGAGCAGTACTTC.

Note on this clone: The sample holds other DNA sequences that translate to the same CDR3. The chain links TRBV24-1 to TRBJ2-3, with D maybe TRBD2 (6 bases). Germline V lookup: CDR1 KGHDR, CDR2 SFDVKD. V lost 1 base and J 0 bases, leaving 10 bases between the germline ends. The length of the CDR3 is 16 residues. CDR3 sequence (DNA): TGTGCCACCAGTGATTTTTTGGCGGGAAGCACAGATACGCAGTATTTT. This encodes CATSDFLAGSTDTQYF.

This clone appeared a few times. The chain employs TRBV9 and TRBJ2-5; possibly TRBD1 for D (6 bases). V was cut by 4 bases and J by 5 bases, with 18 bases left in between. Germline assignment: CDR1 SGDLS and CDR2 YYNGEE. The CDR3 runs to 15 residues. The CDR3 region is CASSRFDRLRETQYF. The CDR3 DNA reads TGTGCCAGCAGCCGTTTCGACAGGCTAAGGGAGACCCAGTACTTC.

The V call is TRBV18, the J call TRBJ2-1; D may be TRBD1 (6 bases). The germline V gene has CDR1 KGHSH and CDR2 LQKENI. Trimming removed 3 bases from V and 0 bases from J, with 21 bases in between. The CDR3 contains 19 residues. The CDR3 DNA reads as TGTGCCAGCTCACCGGACAGAACCCAACCCTACAGCTCCTACAATGAGCAGTTCTTC. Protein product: CASSPDRTQPYSSYNEQFF.

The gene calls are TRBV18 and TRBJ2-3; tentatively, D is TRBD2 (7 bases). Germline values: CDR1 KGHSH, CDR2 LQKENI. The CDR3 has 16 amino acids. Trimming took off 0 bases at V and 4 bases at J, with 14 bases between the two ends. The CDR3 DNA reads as TGTGCCAGCTCACCACCCGGCGGGGGCCAGCCAGATACGCAGTATTTT. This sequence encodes CASSPPGGGQPDTQYF.

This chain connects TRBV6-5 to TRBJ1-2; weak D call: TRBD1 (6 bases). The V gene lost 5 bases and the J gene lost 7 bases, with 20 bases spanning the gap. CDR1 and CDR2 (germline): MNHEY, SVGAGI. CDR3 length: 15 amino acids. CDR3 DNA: TGTGCCAGCAGTCGAGCCCCGCAGGGGAATGCTGGCTACACCTTC. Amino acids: CASSRAPQGNAGYTF.

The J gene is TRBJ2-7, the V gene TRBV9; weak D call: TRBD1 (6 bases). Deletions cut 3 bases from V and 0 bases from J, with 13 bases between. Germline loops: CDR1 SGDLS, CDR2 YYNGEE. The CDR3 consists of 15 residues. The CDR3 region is CASSGGQQLSYEQYF. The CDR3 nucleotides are TGTGCCAGCAGCGGAGGACAGCAGCTCTCCTACGAGCAGTACTTC.

CDR3 residues: CASRQGVNTEAFF. As DNA, the CDR3 is TGCGCCAGCAGACAGGGGGTGAACACTGAAGCTTTCTTT. This rearrangement joins TRBV5-1 to TRBJ1-1, with TRBD1 identical over 8 bases. With 5 bases clipped from V and 0 bases from J, the junction kept 0 bases outside the gene matches. The CDR3 contains 13 residues. Germline V gene lookup returns CDR1 SGHRS and CDR2 YFSETQ.

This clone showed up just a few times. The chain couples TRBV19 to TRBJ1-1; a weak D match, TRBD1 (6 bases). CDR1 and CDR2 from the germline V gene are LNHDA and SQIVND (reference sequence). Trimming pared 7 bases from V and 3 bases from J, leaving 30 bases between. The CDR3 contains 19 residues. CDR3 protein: CASMTLRGGVFFQDTEAFF. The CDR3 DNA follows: TGTGCCAGTATGACCCTGCGAGGGGGGGTTTTTTTCCAGGACACTGAAGCTTTCTTT.

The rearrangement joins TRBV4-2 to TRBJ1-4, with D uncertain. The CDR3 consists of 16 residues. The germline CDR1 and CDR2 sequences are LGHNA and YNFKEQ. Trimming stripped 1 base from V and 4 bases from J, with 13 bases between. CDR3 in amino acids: CASSQGLRRGNEKLFF. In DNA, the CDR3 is TGTGCCAGCAGCCAAGGCCTACGGCGCGGTAATGAAAAACTGTTTTTT.

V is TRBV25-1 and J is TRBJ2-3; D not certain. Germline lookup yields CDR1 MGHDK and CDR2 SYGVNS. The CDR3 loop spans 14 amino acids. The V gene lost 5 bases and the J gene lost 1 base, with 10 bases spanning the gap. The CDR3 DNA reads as TGTGCCAGCAGTCCCAAGCCGGGCACAGATACGCAGTATTTT. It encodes CASSPKPGTDTQYF. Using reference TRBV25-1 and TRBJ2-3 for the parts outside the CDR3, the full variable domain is EADIYQTPRYLVIGTGKKITLECSQTMGHDKMYWYQQDPGMELHLIHYSYGVNSTEKGDLSSESTVSRIRTEHFPLTLESARPSHTSQYLCASSPKPGTDTQYFGPGTRLTVL.

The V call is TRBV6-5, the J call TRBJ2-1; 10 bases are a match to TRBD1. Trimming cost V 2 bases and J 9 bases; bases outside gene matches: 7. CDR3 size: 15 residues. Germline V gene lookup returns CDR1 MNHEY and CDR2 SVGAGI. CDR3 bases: TGTGCCAGCAGTTACCTCGGGACAGGGGCTGGTGAGCAGTTCTTC. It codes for CASSYLGTGAGEQFF.

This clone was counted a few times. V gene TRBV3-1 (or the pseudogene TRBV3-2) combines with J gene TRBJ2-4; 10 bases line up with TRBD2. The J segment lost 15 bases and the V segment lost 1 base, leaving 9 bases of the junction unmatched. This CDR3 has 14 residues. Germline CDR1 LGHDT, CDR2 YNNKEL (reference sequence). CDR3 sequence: CASSQASGRAPPYF. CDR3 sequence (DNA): TGTGCCAGCAGCCAAGCGAGCGGGAGGGCCCCTCCGTACTTC.